The clone carrying this T cell receptor (beta chain) qualifies as medium-sized. Its target is unknown. This entry is derived from a study of radiation and T cells in renal cell carcinoma. Study-wide results and limits: No pretreatment tumor biopsies were available for baseline clonotypes.

CDR3 size: 18 residues. V lost 6 bases, J lost 0 bases, and 23 bases lay in between. Germline CDR1 and CDR2: SNHLY and FYNNEI. Produced via immunoSEQ multiplex PCR; TCRdb's table is partial and in-frame only. Of around 94,000 clones in the sample, around four fifths were seen once. Time point meaning: blood 4 weeks post-SBRT, at nephrectomy. Indicated treatment: 15 Gy SBRT to primary tumor, nephrectomy 4 weeks later. Nephrectomy followed 15 Gy stereotactic body radiation by 4 weeks. This specimen consisted of blood, obtained from a patient whose treatment included radiotherapy and nephrectomy. The chain has TRBV2 and TRBJ1-1; D is perhaps TRBD1 (5 bases). The clonotype originates from a man aged 50 to 59 with renal cell carcinoma. The CDR3 DNA follows: TGTGCCAGCAGCCATTCGGTGGGGCAGGGAAAACTGAACACTGAAGCTTTCTTT. Protein: CASSHSVGQGKLNTEAFF.